These T cell receptor beta chains were read from a single sample in a study of T cells in Graves' hyperthyroidism and ophthalmopathy. From the multiplex PCR reads, TCRdb called clonotypes with MiXCR, one entry per CDR3 protein. This table holds hundreds of thousands of distinct CDR3 sequences, around a fifth found once. The sequenced sample consisted of blood. The receptors stem from a man aged 45 to 65 with Graves' ophthalmopathy. CDR3s include the opening cysteine and the closing phenylalanine or tryptophan. D genes are given only for firm matches. Clone size is given for some rows only: seen once, a few or many times, or a class if the clone is expanded.

cdr3_aa cdr3_nt j_call v_call clone_size d_call
CSARGPNTEAFF TGCAGTGCTAGAGGGCCGAACACTGAAGCTTTCTTT TRBJ1-1 TRBV20-1 many -
CASSTPGQGVKLFF TGTGCCAGCAGCACTCCGGGACAGGGTGTAAAACTGTTTTTT TRBJ1-4 TRBV12-3/TRBV12-4 few TRBD1
CSAQVFGELFF TGCAGCGCCCAGGTGTTCGGGGAGCTGTTTTTT TRBJ2-2 TRBV29-1 once -
CASSLDWAGTDTQYF TGTGCCAGCAGCTTGGACTGGGCGGGCACAGATACGCAGTATTTT TRBJ2-3 TRBV7-9 many -
CASSLARSNYGYTF TGCGCCAGCAGCTTGGCGCGCAGCAACTATGGCTACACCTTC TRBJ1-2 TRBV5-1 - -
CASKMSAETYSNQPQHF TGTGCCAGCAAGATGAGTGCAGAAACATATAGCAATCAGCCCCAGCATTTT TRBJ1-5 TRBV6-1 - -
CSARAGNISYNEQFF TGCAGTGCTAGAGCTGGAAACATCTCCTACAATGAGCAGTTCTTC TRBJ2-1 TRBV20-1 - -
CASSLAQGPYEQYF TGTGCCAGCAGCTTAGCACAGGGGCCCTACGAGCAGTACTTC TRBJ2-7 TRBV7-2 many TRBD1
CASSLRPLTGMNSEAFF TGCGCCAGCAGCTTGCGGCCCTTGACAGGGATGAACTCTGAAGCTTTCTTT TRBJ1-1 TRBV5-1 - TRBD1
CASSSGRVDTQYF TGTGCCAGCAGTAGCGGGAGAGTGGATACGCAGTATTTT TRBJ2-3 TRBV6-2/TRBV6-3 once TRBD2
CASQAGGPGTGELFF TGTGCCAGCCAAGCGGGAGGCCCGGGGACCGGGGAGCTGTTTTTT TRBJ2-2 TRBV11-2 - TRBD2
CASSSDPFRTDTQYF TGTGCCAGCAGCTCGGATCCGTTCCGCACAGATACGCAGTATTTT TRBJ2-3 TRBV7-3 few -
CASSMGQSEAFF TGTGCCAGTAGTATGGGACAATCTGAAGCTTTCTTT TRBJ1-1 TRBV19 - -
CASSQLPSGSTDTQYF TGTGCCAGCAGCCAACTTCCTAGCGGTAGTACAGATACGCAGTATTTT TRBJ2-3 TRBV3-1 many TRBD2
CSASSRSGVSYEQYF TGCAGTGCTAGCAGTCGGTCGGGTGTCTCCTACGAGCAGTACTTC TRBJ2-7 TRBV20-1 - -
CASSYGPASNSPLHF TGTGCCAGCAGTTACGGGCCGGCGAGTAATTCACCCCTCCACTTT TRBJ1-6 TRBV6-5 few -